This T cell receptor beta chain was identified in a study of CD8 T cells in ankylosing spondylitis. General study points: Clones linked to disease were reported to show significant enrichment in matched ankylosing spondylitis synovial fluid. Typical of ankylosing spondylitis blood, it appeared, was a TCR beta motif of under 10 highly homologous variants. Peripheral blood samples showed relatively rare disease-linked clones, and these clones were CD8+.

Notes on this clonotype: Its antigen is not identified.

Generation of TCR beta libraries employed quantitative 5'-RACE incorporating molecular barcodes. Each CDR3 protein is one row after TCRdb ran MiXCR on the 5' RACE reads. The data contain 130,000 or so distinct CDR3 sequences, more than 15% of them singletons. Sequencing used blood, either unsorted or a sorted T cell fraction (not recorded which). The receptor comes from a male donor with ankylosing spondylitis.

CDR3 coding DNA: TGTGCCAGCACCTTAACGGGTAGCGGAGGCACAGATACGCAGTATTTT. It codes for CASTLTGSGGTDTQYF. V gene TRBV28 combines with J gene TRBJ2-3, with D perhaps matching TRBD2 (6 bases). Germline CDR1 is MDHEN and CDR2 is SYDVKM. Trimming took off 7 bases at V and 1 base at J, with 18 bases between the two ends. CDR3 length: 16 residues.